The entry below describes one TCR beta chain. Its target is unknown. This entry is derived from a study of tumor-infiltrating lymphocytes in primary liver carcinoma. Study results and limitations: Presence in all five tumor regions was observed for only about 7.5-24% of top clones.

Synthesis of TCR beta cDNA was carried out from 500 ng total RNA with a constant-region primer. Generation of the TCR beta libraries relied on three nested multiplex PCR rounds using slightly modified ARM-PCR. TCRdb recomputed calls from the multiplex PCR reads with MiXCR, one row per CDR3 protein. The data show approximately 40,000 distinct CDR3 sequences, 73% seen once. It was from around 18-30 mg of unsorted bulk tissue that RNA and DNA were co-extracted. This clonotype originated in a middle-aged man with primary liver carcinoma and hepatitis B virus infection. Sequenced input: liver tumor tissue from sampling region 2. Sample subset: tumor region T2, inferior pole.

The CDR3, as DNA: TGTGCCAGCAGTGAAGCACGGCTAGCGGAGGCCACCGGGGAGCTGTTTTTT. It specifies CASSEARLAEATGELFF. The chain has TRBV2 and TRBJ2-2; 7 nucleotides align to TRBD2. Per germline, CDR1 SNHLY and CDR2 FYNNEI. The CDR3 is 17 residues long. V lost 0 bases and J lost 4; bases outside the gene matches: 8.